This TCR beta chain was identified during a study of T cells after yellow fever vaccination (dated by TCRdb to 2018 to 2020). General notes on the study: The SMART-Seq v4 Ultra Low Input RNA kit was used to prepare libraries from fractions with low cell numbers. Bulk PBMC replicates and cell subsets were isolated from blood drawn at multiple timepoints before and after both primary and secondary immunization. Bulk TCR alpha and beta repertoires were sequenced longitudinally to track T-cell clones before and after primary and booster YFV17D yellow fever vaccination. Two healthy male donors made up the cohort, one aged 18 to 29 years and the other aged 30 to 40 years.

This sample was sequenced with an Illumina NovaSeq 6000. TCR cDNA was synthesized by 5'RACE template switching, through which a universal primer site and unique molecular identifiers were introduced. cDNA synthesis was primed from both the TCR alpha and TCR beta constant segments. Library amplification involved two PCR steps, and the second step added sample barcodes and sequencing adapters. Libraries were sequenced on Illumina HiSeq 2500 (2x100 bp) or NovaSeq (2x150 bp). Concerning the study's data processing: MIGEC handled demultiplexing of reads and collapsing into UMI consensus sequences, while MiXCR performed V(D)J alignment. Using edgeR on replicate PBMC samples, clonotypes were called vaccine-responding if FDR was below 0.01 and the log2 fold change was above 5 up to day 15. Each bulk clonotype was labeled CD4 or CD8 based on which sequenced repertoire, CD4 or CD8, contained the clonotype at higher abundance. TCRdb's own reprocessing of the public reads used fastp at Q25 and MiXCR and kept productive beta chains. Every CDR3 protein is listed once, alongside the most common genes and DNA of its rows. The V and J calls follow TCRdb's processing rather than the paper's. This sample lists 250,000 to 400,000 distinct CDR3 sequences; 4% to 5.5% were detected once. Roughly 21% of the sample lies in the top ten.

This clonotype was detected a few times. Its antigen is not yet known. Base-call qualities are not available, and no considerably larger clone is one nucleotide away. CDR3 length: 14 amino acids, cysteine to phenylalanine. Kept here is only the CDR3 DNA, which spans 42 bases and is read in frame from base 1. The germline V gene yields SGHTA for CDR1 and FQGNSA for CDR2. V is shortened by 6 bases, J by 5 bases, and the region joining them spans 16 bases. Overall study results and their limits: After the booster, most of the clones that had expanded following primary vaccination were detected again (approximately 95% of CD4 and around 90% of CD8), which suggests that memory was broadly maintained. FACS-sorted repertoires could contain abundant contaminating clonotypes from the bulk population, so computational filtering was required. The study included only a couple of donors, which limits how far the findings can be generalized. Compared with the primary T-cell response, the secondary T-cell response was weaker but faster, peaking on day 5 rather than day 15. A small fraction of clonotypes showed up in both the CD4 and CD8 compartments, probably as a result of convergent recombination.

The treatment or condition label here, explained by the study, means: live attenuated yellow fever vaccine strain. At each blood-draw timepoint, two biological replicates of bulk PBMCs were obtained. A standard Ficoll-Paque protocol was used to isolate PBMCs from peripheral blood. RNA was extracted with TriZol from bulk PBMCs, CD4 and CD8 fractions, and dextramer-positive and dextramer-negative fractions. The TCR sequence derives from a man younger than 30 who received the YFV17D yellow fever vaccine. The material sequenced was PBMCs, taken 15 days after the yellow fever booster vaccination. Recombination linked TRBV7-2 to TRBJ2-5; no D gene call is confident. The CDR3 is CASRSPGLGETQYF. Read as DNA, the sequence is TGTGCCAGCAGATCCCCCGGCCTAGGGGAGACCCAGTACTTC.